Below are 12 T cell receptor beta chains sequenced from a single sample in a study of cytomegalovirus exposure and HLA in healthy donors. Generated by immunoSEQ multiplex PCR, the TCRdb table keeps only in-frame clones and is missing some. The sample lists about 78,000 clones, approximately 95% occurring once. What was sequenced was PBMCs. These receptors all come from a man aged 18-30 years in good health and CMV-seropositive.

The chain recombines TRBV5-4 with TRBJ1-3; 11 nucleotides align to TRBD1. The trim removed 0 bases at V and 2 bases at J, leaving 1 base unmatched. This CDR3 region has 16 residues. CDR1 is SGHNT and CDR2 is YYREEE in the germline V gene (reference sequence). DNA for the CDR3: TGTGCCAGCAGCTTGGGGGGACAGGGGGCTGGAAACACCATATATTTT. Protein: CASSLGGQGAGNTIYF.

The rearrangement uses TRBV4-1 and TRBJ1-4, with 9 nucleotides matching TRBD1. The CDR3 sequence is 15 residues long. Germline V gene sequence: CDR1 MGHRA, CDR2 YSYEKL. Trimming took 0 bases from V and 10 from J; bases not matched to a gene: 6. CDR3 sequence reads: CASSQDDRGVGKLFF. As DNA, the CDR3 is TGCGCCAGCAGCCAAGATGACAGGGGGGTCGGAAAACTGTTTTTT.

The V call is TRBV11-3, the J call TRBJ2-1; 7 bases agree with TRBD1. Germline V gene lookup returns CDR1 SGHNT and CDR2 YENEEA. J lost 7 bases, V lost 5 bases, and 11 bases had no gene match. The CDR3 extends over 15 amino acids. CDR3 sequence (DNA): TGTGCCAGCAGCCGGCGACAGGGTCCCCGTAATGAGCAGTTCTTC. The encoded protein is CASSRRQGPRNEQFF.

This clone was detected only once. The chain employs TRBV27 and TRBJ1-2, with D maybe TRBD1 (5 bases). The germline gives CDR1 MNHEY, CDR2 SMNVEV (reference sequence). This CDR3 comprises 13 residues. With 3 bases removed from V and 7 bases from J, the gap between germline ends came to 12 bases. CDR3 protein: CASSFGGGFGYTF. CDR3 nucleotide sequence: TGTGCCAGCAGTTTCGGGGGTGGGTTTGGCTACACCTTC.

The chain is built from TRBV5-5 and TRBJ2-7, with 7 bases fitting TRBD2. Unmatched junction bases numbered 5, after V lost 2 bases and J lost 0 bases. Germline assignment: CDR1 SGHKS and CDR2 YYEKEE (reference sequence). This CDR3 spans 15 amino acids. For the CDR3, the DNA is TGTGCCAGCAGCTTAGGCGGGAGAGTCTCCTACGAGCAGTACTTC. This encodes CASSLGGRVSYEQYF.

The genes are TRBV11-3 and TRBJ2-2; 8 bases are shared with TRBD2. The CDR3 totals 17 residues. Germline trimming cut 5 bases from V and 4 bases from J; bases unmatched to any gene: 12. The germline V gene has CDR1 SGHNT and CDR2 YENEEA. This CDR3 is CASSPNAAGAGTGELFF. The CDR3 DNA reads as TGTGCCAGCAGCCCTAATGCAGCGGGAGCGGGCACCGGGGAGCTGTTTTTT.

The DNA of the CDR3 is TGTGCCAGCAGTGAAAACGGGATATTCACAGATACGCAGTATTTT. Protein sequence: CASSENGIFTDTQYF. V gene TRBV6-1 combines with J gene TRBJ2-3, with D possibly being TRBD2 (5 bases). This CDR3 region has 15 residues. Looked up from germline, CDR1 is MNHNS and CDR2 is SASEGT. The V end was cut by 2 bases, the J end by 2 bases, with 11 bases between.

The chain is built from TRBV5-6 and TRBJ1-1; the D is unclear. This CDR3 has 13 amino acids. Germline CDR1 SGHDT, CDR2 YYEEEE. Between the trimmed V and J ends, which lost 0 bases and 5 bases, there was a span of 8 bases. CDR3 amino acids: CASSLGGITEAFF. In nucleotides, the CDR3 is TGTGCCAGCAGCTTGGGAGGGATTACTGAAGCTTTCTTT.

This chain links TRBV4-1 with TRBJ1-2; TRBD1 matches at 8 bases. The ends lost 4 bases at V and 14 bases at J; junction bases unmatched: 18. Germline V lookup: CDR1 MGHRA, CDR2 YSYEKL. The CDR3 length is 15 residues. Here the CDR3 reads CASSPGQGKRSWDTF. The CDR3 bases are TGCGCCAGCAGCCCAGGACAGGGCAAACGGTCCTGGGATACCTTC.

The CDR3: CASSPRRANTGELFF. CDR3 nucleotide sequence: TGCGCCAGCAGCCCGCGCCGGGCGAACACCGGGGAGCTGTTTTTT. This chain connects TRBV5-1 to TRBJ2-2; D gene unclear. Trimming took off 4 bases at V and 0 bases at J, with 10 bases between the two ends. The CDR3 is made up of 15 amino acids. From germline, CDR1 is SGHRS and CDR2 YFSETQ.

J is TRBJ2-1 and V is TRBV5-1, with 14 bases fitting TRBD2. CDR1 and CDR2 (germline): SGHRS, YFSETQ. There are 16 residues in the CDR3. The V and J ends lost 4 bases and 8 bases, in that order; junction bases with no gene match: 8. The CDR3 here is CASSLPGLAGVHEQFF. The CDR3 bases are TGCGCCAGCAGCCTTCCGGGACTAGCGGGAGTGCATGAGCAGTTCTTC. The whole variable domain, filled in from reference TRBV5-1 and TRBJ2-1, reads KAGVTQTPRYLIKTRGQQVTLSCSPISGHRSVSWYQQTPGQGLQFLFEYFSETQRNKGNFPGRFSGRQFSNSRSEMNVSTLELGDSALYLCASSLPGLAGVHEQFFGPGTRLTVL.

The CDR3 sequence is CASSQAQGNEQYF. The DNA for the CDR3 is TGTGCCAGTAGCCAGGCCCAGGGTAACGAGCAGTACTTC. The chain combines TRBV19 with TRBJ2-7; D is perhaps TRBD1 (5 bases). The V end lost 6 bases, the J end lost 5 bases, and 14 bases lay between the germline ends. CDR3 length: 13 amino acids. CDR1 is LNHDA and CDR2 is SQIVND in the germline V gene (reference sequence).